These 19 T cell receptor beta chains came from one sample sequenced in a study of read filtering for tumor transcriptome and immune sequencing. The library was built from roughly 400 ng RNA with molecular barcoded adaptors for alpha/delta and beta/gamma chains. Each CDR3 protein is one row after TCRdb ran MiXCR on the reads. Here the sample spans approximately 41,000 distinct CDR3 sequences, roughly 12% being singletons. Sequencing was performed on a population of CD138-negative cells sorted from bone marrow. The receptors come from a donor older than 35 with multiple myeloma.

This clonotype was detected ten times or more. The chain couples TRBV9 to TRBJ2-2; TRBD2 might be the D (6 bases). The CDR3 extends over 17 amino acids. V was shortened by 4 bases and J by 5 bases, with 21 bases between the two germline ends. Germline values: CDR1 SGDLS, CDR2 YYNGEE. The CDR3 spells CASSPHQRAAWTGELFF. The CDR3, as DNA: TGTGCCAGCAGCCCCCACCAGCGGGCAGCGTGGACCGGGGAGCTGTTTTTT.

V usage is TRBV5-1 and J usage is TRBJ2-1, with unresolved D. CDR1 and CDR2 from the germline V gene are SGHRS and YFSETQ. V was pared by 5 bases and J by 6 bases, with 6 bases between. CDR3 length equals 11 residues. The CDR3 is CASRRSNEQFF. For the CDR3, the DNA is TGCGCCAGCAGACGAAGCAATGAGCAGTTCTTC. The whole variable domain, filled in from reference TRBV5-1 and TRBJ2-1, reads KAGVTQTPRYLIKTRGQQVTLSCSPISGHRSVSWYQQTPGQGLQFLFEYFSETQRNKGNFPGRFSGRQFSNSRSEMNVSTLELGDSALYLCASRRSNEQFFGPGTRLTVL.

This clonotype was counted many times. The V call is TRBV5-4, the J call TRBJ1-1, with D unclear. V lost 0 bases and J lost 4, with 10 bases in between. The CDR3 contains 14 residues. Germline lookup yields CDR1 SGHNT and CDR2 YYREEE (reference sequence). The CDR3 DNA follows: TGTGCCAGCAGCTTGGCCGGGGTTTCCACTGAAGCTTTCTTT. This encodes CASSLAGVSTEAFF. The full variable domain, its missing parts supplied by reference TRBV5-4 and TRBJ1-1, is ETGVTQSPTHLIKTRGQQVTLRCSSQSGHNTVSWYQQALGQGPQFIFQYYREEENGRGNFPPRFSGLQFPNYSSELNVNALELDDSALYLCASSLAGVSTEAFFGQGTRLTVV.

As for this clonotype: Sequence at one end of the junction differs from germline and may be a read error. The chain has TRBV7-2 and TRBJ1-1; 8 bases fit TRBD1. This CDR3 comprises 15 residues. Germline lookup yields CDR1 SGHTA and CDR2 FQGNSA. Here the CDR3 DNA reads TGTGCCAGCCGCTTACAGGACAGGGTGAGCACTGAAGCTTTCTTT. Its translation: CASRLQDRVSTEAFF.

This clonotype was counted ten times or more. The J gene is TRBJ2-1, the V gene TRBV28; a weak D match, TRBD1 (5 bases). This CDR3 spans 15 amino acids. Trimming removed 5 bases from V and 1 base from J, with 12 bases in between. Per the germline V gene, CDR1 is MDHEN and CDR2 is SYDVKM. The CDR3 loop reads CASSPPDKSYNEQFF. CDR3 bases: TGTGCCAGCAGTCCTCCGGACAAGTCCTACAATGAGCAGTTCTTC.

A word on this clonotype: Just one base apart from a much larger clone, this may be a read error. V and J are TRBV20-1 and TRBJ1-3; 7 bases map to TRBD1. The CDR3 totals 16 residues. V dropped 4 bases and J dropped 0; count of bases not matched to a gene: 9. Germline CDR1 DFQATT, CDR2 SNEGSKA (reference sequence). CDR3 region: CSATPLSGGSGNTIYF. CDR3 nucleotide sequence: TGCAGTGCTACACCCTTATCAGGGGGCTCTGGAAACACCATATATTTT.

This clonotype occurred many times. CDR3 bases: TGCAGTGCCCCGGGACAGGGGTCCTTCTCTGGGGCCAACGTCCTGACTTTC. It yields the protein CSAPGQGSFSGANVLTF. The chain joins TRBV20-1 to TRBJ2-6; 10 bases are shared with TRBD1. V lost 6 bases, J lost 0 bases, and 8 bases stayed unmatched. Germline-derived CDR1 and CDR2 are DFQATT and SNEGSKA (reference sequence). This CDR3 has 17 residues.

This clonotype was seen at least ten times. This chain joins TRBV6-2 or TRBV6-3 and TRBJ1-1, with 10 nucleotides matching TRBD1. The CDR3 runs 15 residues. The J segment lost 4 bases and the V segment lost 7 bases, leaving 9 bases of the junction unmatched. Germline CDR1 reads MNHEY; CDR2 reads SVGEGT. CDR3 sequence: CASNDGTGALTEAFF. In DNA form, the CDR3 reads TGTGCCAGCAACGACGGGACAGGGGCGCTCACTGAAGCTTTCTTT.

This clonotype was observed many times. The chain links TRBV28 to TRBJ1-1; 8 nucleotides match TRBD1. In germline, CDR1 is MDHEN, CDR2 SYDVKM. The CDR3 spans 14 residues. V was clipped by 7 bases and J by 4 bases; unmatched bases: 8. The CDR3 loop is CASTGQGRGTEAFF. The CDR3 DNA reads TGTGCCAGCACCGGACAGGGACGAGGCACTGAAGCTTTCTTT.

Ten or more counts support this clonotype. The genes are TRBV28 and TRBJ1-1; perhaps TRBD1 as D (6 bases). The germline V gene has CDR1 MDHEN and CDR2 SYDVKM. The V and J ends lost 7 bases and 1 base respectively, with 22 bases between them. This CDR3 contains 17 residues. The CDR3 here is CASITRGSRERNTEAFF. In DNA, the CDR3 is TGTGCCAGCATCACAAGGGGGAGCAGGGAACGGAACACTGAAGCTTTCTTT. The variable domain in full, with the rest retrieved from reference TRBV28 and TRBJ1-1, is DVKVTQSSRYLVKRTGEKVFLECVQDMDHENMFWYRQDPGLGLRLIYFSYDVKMKEKGDIPEGYSVSREKKERFSLILESASTNQTSMYLCASITRGSRERNTEAFFGQGTRLTVV.

This clonotype was picked up many times. The chain carries TRBV20-1 and TRBJ2-1, with 7 bases that match TRBD2. Germline V gene data show CDR1 as DFQATT and CDR2 as SNEGSKA (reference sequence). The ends lost 1 base at V and 9 bases at J; junction bases unmatched: 9. The CDR3 consists of 14 residues. The CDR3 DNA follows: TGCAGTGCTAGAGTCGGCGGGAGTGGAGGTGAGCAGTTCTTC. As protein: CSARVGGSGGEQFF.

This clonotype was found a few times. This sequence joins TRBV24-1 and TRBJ1-1; TRBD1 might be the D (5 bases). The CDR3 contains 12 residues. The germline CDR1 and CDR2 sequences are KGHDR and SFDVKD. V lost 5 bases and J 4 bases, leaving 7 bases between the germline ends. CDR3 in DNA: TGTGCCACCAGTGCCGGGGGCACTGAAGCTTTCTTT. It translates to CATSAGGTEAFF.

There are many counts of this clonotype. This rearrangement joins TRBV5-5 to TRBJ1-1; no reliable D call. V was cut by 4 bases and J by 2 bases, with 15 bases left in between. The CDR3 is 15 amino acids. Germline V gene lookup returns CDR1 SGHKS and CDR2 YYEKEE (reference sequence). The CDR3 spells CASSPYPGRNTEAFF. CDR3 DNA: TGTGCCAGCAGCCCCTACCCGGGGAGAAACACTGAAGCTTTCTTT. The variable domain in full, with the rest retrieved from reference TRBV5-5 and TRBJ1-1, is DAGVTQSPTHLIKTRGQQVTLRCSPISGHKSVSWYQQVLGQGPQFIFQYYEKEERGRGNFPDRFSARQFPNYSSELNVNALLLGDSALYLCASSPYPGRNTEAFFGQGTRLTVV.

This clonotype was seen repeatedly, ten times or more. The V and J genes are TRBV30 and TRBJ1-2, with TRBD1 matching over 7 bases. Germline V gene sequence: CDR1 GTSNPN, CDR2 SVGIG (reference sequence). The J segment lost 8 bases and the V segment lost 3 bases, leaving 21 bases of the junction unmatched. The CDR3 is 17 residues long. CDR3 sequence reads: CAWSSPQGERLGAGYTF. CDR3 nucleotides: TGTGCCTGGAGCAGCCCGCAGGGGGAGAGACTGGGCGCGGGCTACACCTTC.

In regard to this clonotype: One junction end disagrees with the germline gene, perhaps due to a read error. The chain is built from TRBV6-2 or TRBV6-3 and TRBJ2-3; maybe TRBD1 (6 bases). The germline V gene has CDR1 MNHEY and CDR2 SVGEGT. This CDR3 is 17 amino acids long. The DNA for the CDR3 is TGTGCCAGCAGCGCGTTCTCCGGGACACAAAGCGCAGATACGCAGTATTTC. Protein: CASSAFSGTQSADTQYF.

This clonotype was detected many times. The genes are TRBV7-6 and TRBJ1-1; a weak D match, TRBD1 (6 bases). The CDR3 is made up of 17 amino acids. V gave up 5 bases and J gave up 3 bases, with 22 bases separating them. In germline, CDR1 is SGHVS, CDR2 FNYEAQ. CDR3 bases: TGTGCCAGCAGCCCTAGAGGGGGGTCCGGAGGTGACACTGAAGCTTTCTTT. It is translated as CASSPRGGSGGDTEAFF.

This clonotype occurred a few times. No conserved phenylalanine or tryptophan is present at the end of the CDR3, so a read error is the likely explanation. The chain combines TRBV6-2 or TRBV6-3 with TRBJ1-5; D unresolved. Trimming took off 2 bases at V and 3 bases at J, with 14 bases between the two ends. The CDR3 contains 16 residues. The germline V gene encodes CDR1 MNHEY and CDR2 SVGEGT. The CDR3 region is CASSYPYSAANQPQHP. In DNA form, the CDR3 reads TGTGCCAGCAGTTACCCATACTCGGCTGCCAATCAGCCCCAGCATCCT.

This clonotype was counted at least ten times. The chain couples TRBV7-9 to TRBJ1-5; a possible D gene is TRBD1 (6 bases). The CDR3 loop spans 15 amino acids. V was shortened by 5 bases and J by 3 bases, with 14 bases between the two germline ends. The germline gives CDR1 SEHNR, CDR2 FQNEAQ (reference sequence). The CDR3 here is CASSPTDRDNQPQHF. The CDR3 DNA reads TGTGCCAGCAGCCCGACGGACAGAGACAATCAGCCCCAGCATTTT.

This clonotype was seen a few times. The rearrangement links TRBV6-2 or TRBV6-3 to TRBJ2-3; D is perhaps TRBD1 or TRBD2 (6 bases each). The germline V gene has CDR1 MNHEY and CDR2 SVGEGT. The V and J ends lost 2 bases and 6 bases respectively, with 12 bases between them. The CDR3 consists of 14 residues. This chain's CDR3 is CASSYDGGGDTQYF. CDR3 DNA: TGTGCCAGCAGTTACGATGGAGGGGGTGATACGCAGTATTTT.